A selection of T cell receptor beta chains follows, all from one sample in a study of beta chain features in type 1 diabetes. The method was immunoSEQ multiplex PCR; TCRdb's version includes in-frame clones alone and lacks a portion of them. Of 200,000 to 250,000 clones in the sample, about 26% were seen once. Sequenced: central memory CD4+ T cells from blood. These receptors came from a man younger than 40 in good health. Each CDR3 is given with its conserved first and last residue. D genes are given only for firm matches. Clone size is stated in some rows and not others, as once, few, many or a class when expanded.

J | D | V | size | CDR3 | DNA
TRBJ2-7 | - | TRBV28 | - | CASSAGQPNYEQYF | TGTGCCAGCAGTGCGGGACAGCCGAACTACGAGCAGTACTTC
TRBJ2-1 | - | TRBV5-6 | few | CASSGGGARKQFF | TGTGCCAGCAGCGGGGGAGGAGCGCGGAAGCAGTTCTTC
TRBJ2-7 | - | TRBV10-2 | - | CASTAPGQGAYEQYF | TGCGCCAGCACCGCCCCGGGACAAGGTGCCTACGAGCAGTACTTC
TRBJ2-1 | - | TRBV12-5 | - | CASGLNQHNEQFF | TGTGCTAGTGGTTTGAACCAGCACAATGAGCAGTTCTTC
TRBJ2-2 | - | TRBV10-3 | - | CAISESAPPNTGELFF | TGTGCCATCAGTGAGTCGGCACCCCCGAACACCGGGGAGCTGTTTTTT
TRBJ2-3 | - | TRBV6-1 | - | CASADPSTDTQYF | TGTGCCAGCGCTGACCCTAGCACAGATACGCAGTATTTT
TRBJ2-5 | - | TRBV7-8 | - | CASSLAIRREQETQYF | TGTGCCAGCAGCTTAGCCATTCGCAGGGAACAAGAGACCCAGTACTTC
TRBJ1-2 | TRBD1 | TRBV7-9 | few | CASSSTGGLGYTF | TGTGCCAGCAGCTCCACAGGGGGACTTGGCTACACCTTC
TRBJ2-2 | - | TRBV5-6 | - | CASSDIGFSTERTGELFF | TGTGCCAGCAGTGATATCGGCTTTTCAACAGAGAGGACCGGGGAGCTGTTTTTT
TRBJ1-3 | TRBD1 | TRBV29-1 | - | CSVLGVGTGGEGDTIYF | TGCAGCGTGCTTGGCGTAGGGACAGGAGGGGAAGGCGACACCATATATTTT
TRBJ2-5 | - | TRBV28 | - | CASSPSWLTQETQYF | TGTGCCAGCAGTCCCTCTTGGCTGACACAAGAGACCCAGTACTTC
TRBJ2-5 | - | TRBV15 | - | CATSPTSQETQYF | TGTGCCACCAGTCCGACATCCCAAGAGACCCAGTACTTC
TRBJ2-2 | - | TRBV30 | few | CAWSVVPGELFF | TGTGCCTGGAGTGTCGTCCCCGGGGAGCTGTTTTTT
TRBJ2-3 | - | TRBV4-3 | - | CASSQATGSGLSTDTQYF | TGCGCCAGCAGCCAAGCTACAGGTAGCGGACTAAGCACAGATACGCAGTATTTT
TRBJ2-5 | TRBD1 | TRBV4-1 | - | CASSQYRGKRQETQYF | TGCGCCAGCAGCCAGTACAGGGGAAAGCGGCAAGAGACCCAGTACTTC